The 21 T cell receptor beta chains below come from one sample, sequenced in a study of neurological immune-mediated disorders. TCRdb called the 5' RACE reads again in MiXCR, with one record for every CDR3 protein. Among tens of thousands of distinct CDR3 sequences listed, around 2.5% were seen once. The sequenced sample was PBMCs. The source is a woman aged 45 to 65 with multiple sclerosis.

This clonotype was detected many times. The chain combines TRBV5-1 with TRBJ1-1; no firm D call. Germline V gene lookup returns CDR1 SGHRS and CDR2 YFSETQ. The V end lost 0 bases, the J end lost 4 bases, and 10 bases lay between the germline ends. The CDR3 runs to 14 residues. This chain's CDR3 is CASSLGGGFTEAFF. The CDR3 DNA reads as TGCGCCAGCAGCTTGGGGGGTGGGTTCACTGAAGCTTTCTTT.

The table lists this clonotype with many counts. The chain is built from TRBV5-1 and TRBJ2-1, with TRBD2 identical over 8 bases. Germline values: CDR1 SGHRS, CDR2 YFSETQ. The trim removed 2 bases at V and 7 bases at J, leaving 14 bases unmatched. CDR3 length: 17 amino acids. The CDR3 DNA follows: TGCGCCAGCAGCTTCGGGAGGACGGGGGGGCCGTGGAATGAGCAGTTCTTC. Residues: CASSFGRTGGPWNEQFF.

The CDR3 DNA sequence: TGTGCCAGCAGCTTGGGGACACTCACCCCTGGCTACACCTTC. Translated, it gives CASSLGTLTPGYTF. This chain links TRBV5-6 with TRBJ1-2; tentative D call: TRBD1 (5 bases). Germline V gene sequence: CDR1 SGHDT, CDR2 YYEEEE. The CDR3 extends over 14 amino acids. The V end was cut by 0 bases, the J end by 7 bases, with 13 bases between.

This clonotype was counted only a few times. It is likely a read error, because the conserved phenylalanine at the end of the CDR3 is missing. This chain uses TRBV12-3 or TRBV12-4 with TRBJ1-2; no definite D call. The CDR3 extends over 12 amino acids. Trimming shortened V by 3 bases and J by 5 bases, and 7 bases separated the two germline ends. CDR3 bases: TGTGCCAGCAGTTTTTACGCGTATGGCTACACCAAC. It codes for CASSFYAYGYTN.

This clonotype was detected many times. The chain has TRBV12-3 or TRBV12-4 and TRBJ1-4; TRBD1 agrees at 8 bases. The CDR3 totals 14 residues. With 6 bases clipped from V and 3 bases from J, the junction kept 3 bases outside the gene matches. CDR3 region: CASRDRAANEKLFF. In DNA form, the CDR3 reads TGTGCCAGCAGGGACAGGGCAGCTAATGAAAAACTGTTTTTT.

This clonotype was detected many times. The rearrangement links TRBV20-1 to TRBJ2-7, with a tentative D call TRBD2 (5 bases). The CDR3 sequence is 13 residues long. The germline CDR1 and CDR2 sequences are DFQATT and SNEGSKA (reference sequence). V lost 3 bases and J 5 bases, leaving 14 bases between the germline ends. This CDR3 reads CSASPTPLDEQYF. The CDR3 coding sequence is TGCAGTGCTAGTCCGACCCCACTAGACGAGCAGTACTTC.

Many counts were recorded for this clonotype. Compared with germline, one end of the junction differs, possibly owing to a read error. The gene calls are TRBV20-1 and TRBJ1-6, with 7 bases aligning to TRBD1. The CDR3 has 15 amino acids. Germline V gene lookup returns CDR1 DFQATT and CDR2 SNEGSKA (reference sequence). DNA of the CDR3: TGCAGTGCCAAATATACCTTGGACAGGTCTTCACCCCTCAACTTT. Translated, it gives CSAKYTLDRSSPLNF.

This clonotype was recorded many times. The chain links TRBV7-2 to TRBJ1-2; TRBD1 agrees at 8 bases. Looked up from germline, CDR1 is SGHTA and CDR2 is FQGNSA. Losses at the gene ends were 5 bases for V and 4 bases for J; bases not matched to a gene: 3. The CDR3 sequence is 13 residues long. The CDR3 here is CASSDRGSYGYTF. The CDR3 nucleotides are TGTGCCAGCAGCGACAGGGGATCCTATGGCTACACCTTC.

In this sample, this clonotype turned up many times. This chain uses TRBV5-1 with TRBJ2-3, with 13 bases identical to TRBD2. CDR1 is SGHRS, CDR2 YFSETQ, per germline. There are 17 residues in the CDR3. J gave up 4 bases and V 4 bases, and 9 bases lay outside the gene matches. CDR3 bases: TGCGCCAGCAGCCTCCAGGGGGGACTAGCGGGGTCAGATACGCAGTATTTT. Its protein product is CASSLQGGLAGSDTQYF.

This clonotype appeared many times. The chain links TRBV7-2 to TRBJ2-1, with D maybe TRBD2 (5 bases). The germline gives CDR1 SGHTA, CDR2 FQGNSA. This CDR3 contains 15 residues. V lost 0 bases to trimming and J lost 5 bases, with 11 bases between them. The CDR3 protein is CASSLALVANNEQFF. The DNA for the CDR3 is TGTGCCAGCAGCTTAGCGCTGGTAGCGAACAATGAGCAGTTCTTC.

This clonotype was detected many times. The chain has TRBV20-1 and TRBJ2-3, with 8 bases lining up with TRBD1. CDR1 and CDR2 from the germline V gene are DFQATT and SNEGSKA (reference sequence). The trim removed 3 bases at V and 4 bases at J, leaving 6 bases unmatched. The CDR3 extends over 14 amino acids. The CDR3 region is CSASGQGVADTQYF. The CDR3 DNA reads TGCAGTGCTAGCGGACAGGGAGTCGCAGATACGCAGTATTTT.

This clonotype was seen repeatedly, ten times or more. The gene calls are TRBV5-8 and TRBJ1-1, with D maybe TRBD1 (5 bases). V shed 0 bases and J shed 6 bases, with 18 bases lying between them. CDR1 is SGHTS, CDR2 YDEGEE, per germline. The CDR3 is made up of 16 amino acids. The CDR3 loop is CASSLDFRDDLPEAFF. DNA for the CDR3: TGTGCCAGCAGCTTGGATTTCAGGGACGATTTACCTGAAGCTTTCTTT.

In its sample, this clonotype was seen many times. The V and J genes are TRBV7-3 and TRBJ2-3; 10 positions agree with TRBD2. V trimming: 5 bases; J trimming: 4 bases; junction bases outside the gene matches: 6. Germline CDR1 reads SGHTA; CDR2 reads FQGTGA. The CDR3 contains 15 residues. CDR3 DNA: TGTGCCAGCAGCGGGACTAGCGAGGTGGCAGATACGCAGTATTTT. As protein: CASSGTSEVADTQYF.

This clonotype was picked up a small number of times. The genes are TRBV18 and TRBJ2-7; D ambiguous. Germline loops: CDR1 KGHSH, CDR2 LQKENI. The CDR3 runs 14 residues. V was cut by 3 bases and J by 3 bases, with 12 bases left in between. The CDR3 sequence: CASSPTNLGYEQYF. Written as DNA, the CDR3 is TGTGCCAGCTCACCTACTAACCTTGGCTACGAGCAGTACTTC. The variable domain in full, completed from reference TRBV18 and TRBJ2-7, reads NAGVMQNPRHLVRRRGQEARLRCSPMKGHSHVYWYRQLPEEGLKFMVYLQKENIIDESGMPKERFSAEFPKEGPSILRIQQVVRGDSAAYFCASSPTNLGYEQYFGPGTRLTVT.

This clonotype has at least ten counts. The rearrangement uses TRBV3-1 and TRBJ2-5; D is uncertain. Germline V CDR1 and CDR2: LGHDT, YNNKEL (reference sequence). V lost 1 base and J lost 9, with 6 bases in between. The CDR3 totals 11 residues. CDR3 bases: TGTGCCAGCAGCCAAGTCGGGCCCCAGTACTTC. Residues: CASSQVGPQYF.

This clonotype was seen ten or more times. The chain employs TRBV20-1 and TRBJ1-4; D is unresolved. The CDR3 consists of 13 residues. V was trimmed by 3 bases and J by 5 bases, leaving 10 bases between them. The germline CDR1 and CDR2 sequences are DFQATT and SNEGSKA (reference sequence). CDR3 protein: CSARAETNEKLFF. CDR3 coding DNA: TGCAGTGCTAGGGCCGAGACGAATGAAAAACTGTTTTTT.

This clonotype was picked up many times. This chain connects TRBV6-2 or TRBV6-3 to TRBJ2-7; D is perhaps TRBD2 (5 bases). The CDR3 is made up of 15 amino acids. Germline V lookup: CDR1 MNHEY, CDR2 SVGEGT. Trimming pared 3 bases from V and 8 bases from J, leaving 20 bases between. The CDR3 DNA is TGTGCCAGCAGTTATCGAATTCGGGGAAGGGAGCAGCAGTACTTC. Amino acids: CASSYRIRGREQQYF.

This clonotype was seen many times. CDR3 coding DNA: TGCGCCAGCAGCTTGGACCGGCAGGGTACGCAGTATTTT. As protein: CASSLDRQGTQYF. The J gene is TRBJ2-3, the V gene TRBV5-1; perhaps TRBD1 as D (5 bases). This CDR3 region has 13 residues. Germline values: CDR1 SGHRS, CDR2 YFSETQ. V lost 0 bases, J lost 8 bases, and 10 bases lay in between.

This clonotype was seen at least ten times. The chain uses TRBV6-2 or TRBV6-3 and TRBJ1-4; no reliable D call. Trimming stripped 0 bases from V and 3 bases from J, with 8 bases between. This CDR3 has 15 amino acids. Germline CDR1 is MNHEY and CDR2 is SVGEGT. CDR3 bases: TGTGCCAGCAGTTACTCGACGGCGGCTAATGAAAAACTGTTTTTT. Translating gives CASSYSTAANEKLFF.

This clonotype has at least ten counts. The chain links TRBV20-1 to TRBJ1-2; 8 bases match TRBD1. The CDR3 spans 15 residues. J was trimmed by 5 bases and V by 6 bases; bases with no gene match: 14. Per the germline V gene, CDR1 is DFQATT and CDR2 is SNEGSKA (reference sequence). CDR3: CSAVDRGRIWYGYTF. The DNA for the CDR3 is TGCAGTGCCGTTGACAGGGGAAGAATTTGGTATGGCTACACCTTC.

This clonotype was picked up a small number of times. This sequence joins TRBV24-1 and TRBJ2-5; D is possibly TRBD2 (6 bases). The V end lost 1 base, the J end lost 1 base, and 12 bases lay between the germline ends. The germline CDR1 and CDR2 sequences are KGHDR and SFDVKD. This CDR3 is 16 amino acids long. CDR3 sequence: CATSDFTGSGQETQYF. CDR3 bases: TGTGCCACCAGTGATTTTACCGGGAGCGGCCAAGAGACCCAGTACTTC.